These 2 T cell receptor beta chains originate from one sample sequenced in a study of beta chain features in type 1 diabetes. Findings of the study overall: Across all four CD4+ subsets, people with type 1 diabetes showed modestly shorter TCRB CDR3s.

cDNA synthesis used the whole RNA isolate, giving expressed TCRB sequences. Sequencing was performed with immunoSEQ multiplex PCR; in TCRdb, only in-frame clones are kept and a portion is missing. The profile shows some 330,000 clones, roughly 12% of them singletons. No antigen has been identified for these receptors. The specimen sequenced was naive CD4+ T cells from blood. The receptor source for this set is a woman aged 18-29 years with type 1 diabetes.

V gene TRBV29-1 combines with J gene TRBJ2-3; a weak D match, TRBD2 (5 bases). Trimming cost V 4 bases and J 4 bases, with 15 bases left between them. The CDR3 spans 14 residues. Germline CDR1 SQVTM, CDR2 ANQGSEA. In DNA, the CDR3 is TGCAGCGTTGGTCTCAGATTAGCGCCAGATACGCAGTATTTT. Its translation is CSVGLRLAPDTQYF.

The J gene is TRBJ2-7, the V gene TRBV6-6, with D perhaps TRBD2 (5 bases). Deletions cut 0 bases from V and 2 bases from J, with 11 bases between. Germline V CDR1 and CDR2: MNHNY, SVGAGI (reference sequence). The CDR3 totals 15 residues. CDR3 residues: CASSYSTFGTYEQYF. CDR3 nucleotide sequence: TGTGCCAGCAGTTACTCCACCTTCGGGACCTACGAGCAGTACTTC.